This T cell receptor beta chain was obtained from a study of post-analysis software for immune sequencing data. Study-wide context: Patients had relapsing-remitting, secondary progressive or progressive-relapsing multiple sclerosis; some lacked subtype. General study points: When patients were compared with controls, a handful of TRBV segments were more frequent, TRBV5-6, TRBV5-1 and TRBV20-1 among them. Under F measure analysis, samples from one preparation batch co-clustered strongly. When compared against controls, multiple sclerosis patients showed significantly lower normalized Chao1 diversity.

Concerning this clonotype itself: Its antigen is unknown.

The CDR3 consists of 14 residues. Trimming removed 5 bases from V and 8 bases from J; junction bases left unmatched: 8. CDR1 MRHNA and CDR2 SNTAGT come from the germline V gene. The TCR beta cDNA libraries contained unique molecular identifiers. MiXCR was run by TCRdb on the PCR reads, yielding one entry per CDR3 protein. The sample lists 650,000 to 900,000 distinct CDR3 sequences, about 43% occurring once. The receptor comes from a girl between 5 and 17 years old with multiple sclerosis. The chain couples TRBV6-4 to TRBJ2-1; 8 nucleotides align to TRBD2. Sequences were obtained from blood. The CDR3 protein is CASSRSGSADEQFF. The CDR3 nucleotides are TGTGCCAGCAGTCGAAGCGGGAGCGCGGATGAGCAGTTCTTC.